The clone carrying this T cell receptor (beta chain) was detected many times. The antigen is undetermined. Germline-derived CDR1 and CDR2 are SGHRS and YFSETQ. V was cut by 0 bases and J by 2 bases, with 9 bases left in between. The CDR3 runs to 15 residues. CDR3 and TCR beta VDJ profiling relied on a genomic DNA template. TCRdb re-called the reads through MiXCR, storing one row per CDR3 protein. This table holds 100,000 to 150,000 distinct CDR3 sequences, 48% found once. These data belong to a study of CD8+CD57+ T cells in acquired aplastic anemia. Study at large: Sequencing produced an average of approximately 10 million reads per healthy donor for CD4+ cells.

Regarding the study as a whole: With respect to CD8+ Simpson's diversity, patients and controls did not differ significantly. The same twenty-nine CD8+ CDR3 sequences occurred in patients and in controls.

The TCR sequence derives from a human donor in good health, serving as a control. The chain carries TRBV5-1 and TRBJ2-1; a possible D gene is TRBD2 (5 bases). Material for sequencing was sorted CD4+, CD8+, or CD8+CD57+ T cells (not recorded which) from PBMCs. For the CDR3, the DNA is TGCGCCAGCAGCTTGGGAGGGAAACCCTACAATGAGCAGTTCTTC. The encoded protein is CASSLGGKPYNEQFF. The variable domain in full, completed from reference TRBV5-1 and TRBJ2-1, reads KAGVTQTPRYLIKTRGQQVTLSCSPISGHRSVSWYQQTPGQGLQFLFEYFSETQRNKGNFPGRFSGRQFSNSRSEMNVSTLELGDSALYLCASSLGGKPYNEQFFGPGTRLTVL.